This T cell receptor (beta chain) was profiled in a study of blood T cells in healthy people across ages. The wider study: Per two T cells, about one barcoded beta molecule was captured through template switching.

The use of a sample-barcoded 5' primer and a J-beta primer mix characterized a second PCR of about 7 to 12 cycles. Via MiXCR, TCRdb re-called the 5' RACE reads, giving one row per CDR3 protein. The table shows more than 1,400,000 distinct CDR3 sequences, with about 40% occurring only once. Trimming stripped 5 bases from V and 8 bases from J, with 13 bases between. The CDR3 is 14 residues long. Sequencing input: blood. The rearrangement uses TRBV12-3 or TRBV12-4 and TRBJ1-6; no firm D call. This TCR derives from a woman under 30 in good health. DNA of the CDR3: TGTGCCAGCAGTACGCGGCGGAGGGATTCACCCCTCCACTTT. Amino acids: CASSTRRRDSPLHF.